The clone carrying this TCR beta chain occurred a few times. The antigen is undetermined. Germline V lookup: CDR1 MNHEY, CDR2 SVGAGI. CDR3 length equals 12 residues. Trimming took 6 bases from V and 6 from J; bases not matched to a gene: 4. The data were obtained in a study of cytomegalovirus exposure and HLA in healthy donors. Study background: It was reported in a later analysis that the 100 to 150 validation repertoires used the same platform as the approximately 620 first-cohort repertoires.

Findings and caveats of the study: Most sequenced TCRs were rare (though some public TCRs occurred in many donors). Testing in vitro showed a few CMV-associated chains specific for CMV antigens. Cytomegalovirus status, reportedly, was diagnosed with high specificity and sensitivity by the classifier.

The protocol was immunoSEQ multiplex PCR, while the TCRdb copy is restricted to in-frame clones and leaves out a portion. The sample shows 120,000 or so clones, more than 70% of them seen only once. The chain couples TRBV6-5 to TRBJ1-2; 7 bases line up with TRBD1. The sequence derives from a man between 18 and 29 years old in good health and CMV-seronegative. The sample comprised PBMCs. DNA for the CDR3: TGTGCCAGCAGGACAGGGATGGATGGCTACACCTTC. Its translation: CASRTGMDGYTF.